This T cell receptor (beta chain) came from a study of blood T cell repertoires in COVID-19. The wider study: From T cells, B-cell-depleted T cells, or PBMCs came the material, which was cDNA or gDNA.

The CDR3 extends over 13 amino acids. Trimming removed 5 bases from V and 3 bases from J, with 11 bases in between. CDR1 is MDHEN and CDR2 is SYDVKM in the germline V gene. Generated by immunoSEQ multiplex PCR, the TCRdb table keeps only in-frame clones and is missing some. The sample holds 95,000 to 150,000 clones, more than 80% seen once. Sequenced input: peripheral blood. The chain has TRBV28 and TRBJ2-7; tentatively, D is TRBD1 (5 bases). The origin of this receptor is a woman older than 75 with COVID-19, enrolled during active disease. The CDR3 loop is CASSRQQDYEQYF. CDR3 DNA: TGTGCCAGCAGTCGCCAACAGGACTACGAGCAGTACTTC.